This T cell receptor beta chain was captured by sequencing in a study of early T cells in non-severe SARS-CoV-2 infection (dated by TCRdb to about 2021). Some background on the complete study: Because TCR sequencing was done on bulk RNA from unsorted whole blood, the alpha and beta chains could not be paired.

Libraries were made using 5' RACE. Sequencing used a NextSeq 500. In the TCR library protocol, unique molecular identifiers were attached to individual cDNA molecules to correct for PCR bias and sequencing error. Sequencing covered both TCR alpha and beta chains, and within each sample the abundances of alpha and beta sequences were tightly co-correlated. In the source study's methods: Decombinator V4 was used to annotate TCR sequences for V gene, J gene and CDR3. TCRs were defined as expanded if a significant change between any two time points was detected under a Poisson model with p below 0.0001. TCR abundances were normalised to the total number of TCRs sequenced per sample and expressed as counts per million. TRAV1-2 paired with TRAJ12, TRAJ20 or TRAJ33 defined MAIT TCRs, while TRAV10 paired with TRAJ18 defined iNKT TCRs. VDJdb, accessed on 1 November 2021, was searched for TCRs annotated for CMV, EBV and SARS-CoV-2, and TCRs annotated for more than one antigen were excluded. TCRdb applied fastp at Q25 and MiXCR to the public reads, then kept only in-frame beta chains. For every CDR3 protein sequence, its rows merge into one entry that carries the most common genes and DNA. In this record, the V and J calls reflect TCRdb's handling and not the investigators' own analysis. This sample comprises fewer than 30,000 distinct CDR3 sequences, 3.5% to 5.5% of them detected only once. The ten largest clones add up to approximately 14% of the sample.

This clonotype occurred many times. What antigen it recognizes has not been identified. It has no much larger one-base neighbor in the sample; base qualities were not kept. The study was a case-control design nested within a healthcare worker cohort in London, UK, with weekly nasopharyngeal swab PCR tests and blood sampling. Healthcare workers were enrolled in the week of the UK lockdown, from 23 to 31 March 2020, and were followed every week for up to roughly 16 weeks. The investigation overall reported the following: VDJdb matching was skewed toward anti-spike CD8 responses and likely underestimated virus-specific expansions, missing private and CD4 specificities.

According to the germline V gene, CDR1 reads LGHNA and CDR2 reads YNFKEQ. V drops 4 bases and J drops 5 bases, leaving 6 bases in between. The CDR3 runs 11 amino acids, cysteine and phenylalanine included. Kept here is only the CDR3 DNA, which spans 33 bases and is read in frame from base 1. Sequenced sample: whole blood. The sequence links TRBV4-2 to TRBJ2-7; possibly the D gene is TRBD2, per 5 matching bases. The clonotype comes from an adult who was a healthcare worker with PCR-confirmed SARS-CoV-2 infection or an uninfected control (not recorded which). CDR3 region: CASSRENEQYF. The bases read TGTGCCAGCAGCCGGGAGAACGAGCAGTACTTC.